This TCR beta chain comes out of a study of shared clonotypes between healthy human individuals. About the study: Each donor had three CD4 naive, three CD4 memory, two CD8 naive and one CD8 memory plate. Points from the study as a whole: The expectation was that sequencing depth would affect clonotype sharing among donors.

Libraries were prepared by immunoSEQ multiplex PCR; TCRdb keeps only in-frame clonotypes and omits some of them. The sample yields 2 million to 2.5 million clones, more than 80% seen once. V lost 1 base to trimming and J lost 4 bases, with 13 bases between them. From germline, CDR1 is MGHRA and CDR2 YSYEKL. CDR3 length equals 16 residues. On this clone itself: Its target is not known.

The chain recombines TRBV4-1 with TRBJ1-4; tentative D call: TRBD1 (5 bases). This receptor was identified in a man aged 18 to 30 in good health. Some clones in this sample may be carry-over from other donors' samples. The sample was naive CD4+ T cells from PBMCs. The subset is: CD45RA+ positively selected. The CDR3 region is CASSQAPGRGNEKLFF. The CDR3, as DNA: TGCGCCAGCAGCCAAGCTCCGGGACGGGGTAATGAAAAACTGTTTTTT.